This TCR beta chain emerged from a study of blood T cells in healthy people across ages. Primers used in a second PCR of about 7 to 11 cycles were a sample-barcoded 5' primer and a J-beta primer mix. TCRdb reprocessed the 5' RACE reads via MiXCR and lists one record per CDR3 protein. Of over a million distinct CDR3 sequences detected, about 43% appear once; the ten largest clones hold under 8%. The sample holds a few counts of this clonotype. Trimming left V 7 bases short and J 0 bases short, with 13 bases between. The CDR3 length is 14 residues. Germline assignment: CDR1 SGHKS and CDR2 YYEKEE (reference sequence).

The chain joins TRBV5-5 to TRBJ1-1, with D perhaps matching TRBD1 (6 bases). What was sequenced was blood. This receptor was obtained from a woman aged 18-35 years in good health. CDR3 protein: CASRPGAVNTEAFF. The DNA for the CDR3 is TGTGCCAGCCGCCCAGGGGCAGTGAACACTGAAGCTTTCTTT.